This T cell receptor (beta chain) was captured by sequencing in a study of OX40 agonist ivuxolimab in advanced cancers. This CDR3 region has 13 residues. Trimming took 0 bases from V and 4 from J, leaving 4 bases between them. Germline V gene lookup returns CDR1 MNHEY and CDR2 SMNVEV (reference sequence). Profiled with immunoSEQ multiplex PCR; TCRdb holds only in-frame clones, not every one. The table includes more than 40,000 clones, approximately 91% detected once. A note on this clone: The same CDR3 is also encoded by other DNA sequences in this sample.

The receptor comes from an adult with an advanced solid tumor such as melanoma, head and neck, liver or kidney cancer. The V call is TRBV27, the J call TRBJ2-1; no definite D call. The sequencing used CD4+ or CD8+ T cells sorted from blood, collected in a trial of the OX40 agonist ivuxolimab. CDR3 sequence: CASSLSRYNEQFF. Written as DNA, the CDR3 is TGTGCCAGCAGTTTATCGAGATACAATGAGCAGTTCTTC.